This T cell receptor (beta chain) was identified in a study of early T cells in non-severe SARS-CoV-2 infection. Findings of the study overall: The study's VDJdb matching favored anti-spike CD8 responses and missed private and CD4 specificities.

Germline V gene sequence: CDR1 DFQATT, CDR2 SNEGSKA (reference sequence). Trimming took off 5 bases at V and 0 bases at J, with 16 bases between the two ends. The CDR3 is made up of 16 amino acids. Attached unique molecular identifiers marked individual cDNA molecules. TCRdb ran MiXCR on the 5' RACE reads and lists one entry per CDR3 protein. This table has 65,000 to 95,000 distinct CDR3 sequences, over 8.5% appearing once. Regarding this clonotype: What it binds is not known.

This TCR derives from an adult who was a healthcare worker with PCR-confirmed SARS-CoV-2 infection or an uninfected control (not recorded which). The rearrangement joins TRBV20-1 to TRBJ1-4, with D unresolved. The sequencing input was whole blood. CDR3 residues: CSAQLTKGATNEKLFF. In DNA, the CDR3 is TGCAGTGCTCAGTTGACGAAGGGTGCAACTAATGAAAAACTGTTTTTT.